This TCR beta chain was profiled in a study of Graves' ophthalmopathy and Graves' hyperthyroidism. CDR3 length: 16 residues. The V gene's germline CDR1 is KGHDR and CDR2 SFDVKD. CDR3 regions of TCR beta were amplified from RNA transcripts. HTBI primers primed a first-round RT-PCR, and a second-round multiplex PCR followed. Each CDR3 protein gets one entry after TCRdb re-called the multiplex PCR reads with MiXCR. This sample has around 1,000,000 distinct CDR3 sequences, with about 35% found just once. On this clonotype: Sequence at one end of the junction differs from germline and may be a read error.

V is TRBV24-1 and J is TRBJ2-5; 8 bases are a match to TRBD1. This clonotype was obtained from an adult man with Graves' hyperthyroidism. Sequenced material: peripheral blood or thyroid tissue (not recorded which). CDR3 sequence reads: CASSLLRRGRVETQYF. The CDR3 DNA is TGTGCCAGCAGTTTACTTCGCAGGGGGCGTGTGGAGACCCAGTACTTC.